This T cell receptor (beta chain) emerged from a study of identical twins. TCRdb re-analysed the 5' RACE reads in MiXCR, keeping a single row per CDR3 protein. Of some 460,000 distinct CDR3 sequences listed, 11% to 15% are singletons. In addition, the sample was reused for a study of yellow fever vaccine responses in identical twins.

The clonotype comes from a woman younger than 30 in good health. The sequencing input was CD4+ T cells sorted from blood.

CDR3 in amino acids: CASSPDRARLTQYF. CDR3 coding DNA: TGTGCCAGCAGCCCCGACAGGGCGCGTTTGACCCAGTACTTC. This rearrangement joins TRBV14 to TRBJ2-5; 7 bases fit TRBD1. Trimming at V came to 4 bases and at J to 7 bases, leaving 9 bases not matched to a gene. Per the germline V gene, CDR1 is SGHDN and CDR2 is FVKESK. CDR3 length equals 14 residues.